This TCR beta chain comes out of a study of blood T cell repertoires in COVID-19. Study summary: Both acute and convalescent COVID-19 samples were obtained from the United States, Italy and Spain.

This CDR3 comprises 11 residues. Germline-derived CDR1 and CDR2 are MDHEN and SYDVKM. Between the trimmed V and J ends, which lost 3 bases and 8 bases, there was a span of 5 bases. Assignments of participants to cohorts depended upon their own reported clinical history. Note on this clone: This sample also contains other DNA sequences that code for the same CDR3.

The repertoire was sequenced with immunoSEQ multiplex PCR; TCRdb's copy has only in-frame clones and lacks some. The data hold about 260,000 clones, with roughly 83% observed a single time. V gene TRBV28 combines with J gene TRBJ2-1, with D unclear. The sequenced sample consisted of PBMCs or T cells enriched from blood (not recorded which). The TCR comes from a woman between 50 and 59 years old who had recovered from COVID-19. The CDR3 loop reads CASSLRDEQFF. CDR3 coding DNA: TGTGCCAGCAGTTTGCGTGATGAGCAGTTCTTC.